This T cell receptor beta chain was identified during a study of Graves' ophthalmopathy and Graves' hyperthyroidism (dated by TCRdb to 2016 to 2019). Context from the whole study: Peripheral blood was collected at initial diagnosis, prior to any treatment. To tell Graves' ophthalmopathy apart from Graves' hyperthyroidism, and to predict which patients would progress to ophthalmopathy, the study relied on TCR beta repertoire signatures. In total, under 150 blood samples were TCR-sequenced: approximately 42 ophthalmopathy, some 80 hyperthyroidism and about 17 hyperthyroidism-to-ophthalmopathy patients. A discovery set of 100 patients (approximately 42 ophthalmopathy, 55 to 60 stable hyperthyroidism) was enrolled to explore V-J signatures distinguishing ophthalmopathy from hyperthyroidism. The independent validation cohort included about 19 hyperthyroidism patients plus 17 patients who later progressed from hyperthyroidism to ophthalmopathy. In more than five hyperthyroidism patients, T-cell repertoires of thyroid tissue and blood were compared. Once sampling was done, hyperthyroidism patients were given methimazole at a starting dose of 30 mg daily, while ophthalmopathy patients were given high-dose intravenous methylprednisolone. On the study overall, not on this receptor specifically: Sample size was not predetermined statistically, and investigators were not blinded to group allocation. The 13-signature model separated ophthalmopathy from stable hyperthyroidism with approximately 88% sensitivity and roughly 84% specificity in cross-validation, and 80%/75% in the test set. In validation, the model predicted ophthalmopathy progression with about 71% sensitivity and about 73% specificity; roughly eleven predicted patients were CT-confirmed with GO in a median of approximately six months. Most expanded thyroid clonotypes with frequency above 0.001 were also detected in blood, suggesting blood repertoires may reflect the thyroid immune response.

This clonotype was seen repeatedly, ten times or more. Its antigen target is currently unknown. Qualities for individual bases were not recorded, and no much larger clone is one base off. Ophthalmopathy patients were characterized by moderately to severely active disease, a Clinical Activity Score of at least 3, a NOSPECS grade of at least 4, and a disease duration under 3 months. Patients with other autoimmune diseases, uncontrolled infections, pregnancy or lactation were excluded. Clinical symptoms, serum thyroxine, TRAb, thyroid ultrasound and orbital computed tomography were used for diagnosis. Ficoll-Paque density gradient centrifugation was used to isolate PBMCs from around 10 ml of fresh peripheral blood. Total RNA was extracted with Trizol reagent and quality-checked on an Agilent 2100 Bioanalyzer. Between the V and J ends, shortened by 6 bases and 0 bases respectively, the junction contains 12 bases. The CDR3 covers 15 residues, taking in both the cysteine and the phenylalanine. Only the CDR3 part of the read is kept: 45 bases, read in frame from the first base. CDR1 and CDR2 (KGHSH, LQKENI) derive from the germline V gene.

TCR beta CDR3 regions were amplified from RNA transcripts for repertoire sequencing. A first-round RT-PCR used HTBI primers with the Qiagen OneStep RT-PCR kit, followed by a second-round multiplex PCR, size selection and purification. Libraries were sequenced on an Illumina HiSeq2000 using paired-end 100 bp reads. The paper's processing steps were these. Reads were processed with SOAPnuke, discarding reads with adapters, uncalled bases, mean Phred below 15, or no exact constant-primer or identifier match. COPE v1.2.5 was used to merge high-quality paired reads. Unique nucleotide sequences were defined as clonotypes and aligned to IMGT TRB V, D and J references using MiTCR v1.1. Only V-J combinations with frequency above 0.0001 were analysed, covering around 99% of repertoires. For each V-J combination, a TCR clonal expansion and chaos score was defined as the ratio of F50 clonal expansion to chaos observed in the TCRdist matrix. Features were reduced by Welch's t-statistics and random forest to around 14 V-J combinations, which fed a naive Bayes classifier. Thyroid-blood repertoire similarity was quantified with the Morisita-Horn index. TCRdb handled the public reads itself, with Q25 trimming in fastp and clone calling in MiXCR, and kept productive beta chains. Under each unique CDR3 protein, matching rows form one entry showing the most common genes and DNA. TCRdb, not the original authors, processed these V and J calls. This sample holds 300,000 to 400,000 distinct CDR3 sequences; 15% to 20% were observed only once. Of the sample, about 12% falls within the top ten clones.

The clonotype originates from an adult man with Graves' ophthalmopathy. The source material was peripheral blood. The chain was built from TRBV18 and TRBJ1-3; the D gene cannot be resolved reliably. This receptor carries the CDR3 CASSVFGTSGNTIYF. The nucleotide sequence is TGTGCCAGCTCTGTGTTTGGTACCTCTGGAAACACCATATATTTT.